This entry features one T cell receptor beta chain sequence. The data originate from a study of blood T cell repertoires in COVID-19. Authors' methods: It was from reference gene primer amplification that nucleated cell counts were estimated. Here immunoSEQ multiplex PCR was the method, and the copy in TCRdb shows in-frame clones only, minus some. The V and J calls and clone size were taken over from that table, and D and trimming were inferred from the DNA. Counted here are some 150,000 clones, 85% occurring once; the ten biggest clones make up 6.2%. The V and J ends lost 1 base and 4 bases, in that order; junction bases with no gene match: 7. This CDR3 comprises 16 residues. From germline, CDR1 is SNHLY and CDR2 FYNNEI. Participants were aged 18 to 89 years, lived in over 20 US areas, and enrolled virtually. Cohort 3 donors were reported recovered after two negative PCRs, clearance, or symptom resolution.

The receptor was derived from a woman aged 40-49 years who had recovered from COVID-19. This rearrangement joins TRBV2 to TRBJ2-1, with 7 bases matching TRBD2. The sample comprised PBMCs or T cells enriched from blood (not recorded which). CDR3: CASSEVAGVSYNEQFF. The CDR3 DNA sequence: TGTGCCAGCAGTGAAGTGGCGGGAGTGAGTTACAATGAGCAGTTCTTC.